This passage covers 32 T cell receptor beta chains from one sample sequenced in a study of blood T cell repertoires in COVID-19. This table comes from immunoSEQ multiplex PCR, and its TCRdb copy is limited to in-frame clones, with some not included. The data contain some 250,000 clones, approximately 90% of them seen just once; the ten biggest clones take up about 2.2%. Material for sequencing was peripheral blood. The origin of the receptors is a man between 25 and 39 years old who had recovered from COVID-19.

The rearrangement joins TRBV7-2 to TRBJ1-2; 9 bases align to TRBD1. In germline, CDR1 is SGHTA, CDR2 FQGNSA. The CDR3 spans 15 residues. With 3 bases clipped from V and 4 bases from J, the junction kept 6 bases outside the gene matches. The CDR3 loop is CASSLGDREGYGYTF. The DNA of the CDR3 is TGTGCCAGCAGCTTGGGGGACAGGGAAGGCTATGGCTACACCTTC.

V is TRBV5-1 and J is TRBJ2-5; D might be TRBD1 (6 bases). Germline CDR1 SGHRS, CDR2 YFSETQ. This CDR3 contains 16 residues. Trimming removed 4 bases at V and 2 bases at J, with 18 bases between. The CDR3 protein is CASSPGSGVTQETQYF. CDR3 nucleotides: TGCGCCAGCAGCCCTGGTTCAGGGGTAACGCAAGAGACCCAGTACTTC.

The V and J genes are TRBV7-9 and TRBJ1-5, with D tentatively TRBD1 (5 bases). V was clipped by 5 bases and J by 7 bases, with 12 bases between them. This CDR3 is 13 amino acids long. Germline V gene data show CDR1 as SEHNR and CDR2 as FQNEAQ (reference sequence). Here the CDR3 DNA reads TGTGCCAGCAGCCCCTTACAGGACCAGCCCCAGCATTTT. Translated, it gives CASSPLQDQPQHF.

There are a few counts of this clone. The chain carries TRBV7-9 and TRBJ1-2; 7 bases line up with TRBD1. The CDR3 spans 14 residues. J lost 4 bases, V lost 4 bases, and 6 bases had no gene match. Germline CDR1 and CDR2: SEHNR and FQNEAQ (reference sequence). CDR3 region: CASSSGTVLYGYTF. The CDR3 bases are TGTGCCAGCAGCTCCGGGACAGTCCTCTATGGCTACACCTTC.

V gene TRBV19 combines with J gene TRBJ2-6; D gene uncertain. The germline V and J ends were trimmed by 4 bases and 0 bases, with 7 bases remaining between them. Germline V gives CDR1 LNHDA, CDR2 SQIVND (reference sequence). The CDR3 consists of 15 residues. The DNA of the CDR3 is TGTGCCAGTAGTAAGGAGAGCTCTGGGGCCAACGTCCTGACTTTC. Translated, it gives CASSKESSGANVLTF.

The chain employs TRBV16 and TRBJ1-5; 7 bases line up with TRBD1. The germline CDR1 and CDR2 sequences are KGHSY and FQNENV. V lost 1 base to trimming and J lost 7 bases; unmatched junction nucleotides: 4. This CDR3 region has 14 residues. The CDR3 region is CASSQLGGWQPQHF. The CDR3 DNA reads TGTGCCAGCAGCCAATTAGGGGGCTGGCAGCCCCAGCATTTT.

This clone was recorded a few times. The genes are TRBV19 and TRBJ1-2, with D maybe TRBD1 (6 bases). Germline CDR1 LNHDA, CDR2 SQIVND (reference sequence). The CDR3 is 12 residues long. Between the trimmed V and J ends, which lost 6 bases and 6 bases, there was a span of 11 bases. This CDR3 is CASSRDIDGYTF. The CDR3 nucleotides read TGTGCCAGTAGCCGGGACATAGATGGCTACACCTTC.

The rearrangement uses TRBV5-4 and TRBJ2-3; D may be TRBD1 (6 bases). V was clipped by 3 bases and J by 2 bases, with 10 bases between them. Looked up from germline, CDR1 is SGHNT and CDR2 is YYREEE (reference sequence). CDR3 size: 14 residues. As DNA, the CDR3 is TGTGCCAGCAGCTACACAGGGCACACAGATACGCAGTATTTT. Translating it yields CASSYTGHTDTQYF.

The rearrangement links TRBV6-2 or TRBV6-3 to TRBJ1-1; D call uncertain. This CDR3 region has 15 residues. V was cut by 3 bases and J by 0 bases, with 11 bases left in between. Germline assignment: CDR1 MNHEY and CDR2 SVGEGT. Here the CDR3 reads CASSYFIPVNTEAFF. CDR3 DNA sequence: TGTGCCAGCAGTTATTTTATTCCGGTGAACACTGAAGCTTTCTTT.

The chain recombines TRBV3-1 (or the pseudogene TRBV3-2) with TRBJ2-7; D might be TRBD1 (6 bases). Between the trimmed V and J ends, which lost 6 bases and 0 bases, there was a span of 18 bases. The CDR3 runs 16 residues. Looked up from germline, CDR1 is LGHDT and CDR2 is YNNKEL (reference sequence). This CDR3 is CASRQSGARSSYEQYF. CDR3 nucleotides: TGTGCCAGCAGGCAATCAGGGGCCAGGTCCTCCTACGAGCAGTACTTC.

V usage is TRBV10-3 and J usage is TRBJ2-1; TRBD1 aligns across 7 bases. Germline lookup yields CDR1 ENHRY and CDR2 SYGVKD. The CDR3 length is 16 residues. J was trimmed by 6 bases and V by 0 bases; bases with no gene match: 8. CDR3 sequence reads: CAISESYRGPGNEQFF. CDR3 bases: TGTGCCATCAGTGAGTCCTACAGGGGACCTGGCAATGAGCAGTTCTTC.

J is TRBJ2-2 and V is TRBV19, with TRBD1 matching 10 bases. The CDR3 covers 15 residues. CDR1 and CDR2 from the germline V gene are LNHDA and SQIVND (reference sequence). J lost 4 bases, V lost 7 bases, and 6 bases had no gene match. The CDR3 loop reads CASTLTGGSTGELFF. The DNA for the CDR3 is TGTGCCAGTACCTTGACAGGGGGCAGCACCGGGGAGCTGTTTTTT.

The chain carries TRBV19 and TRBJ2-3, with 8 bases lining up with TRBD2. The CDR3 length is 14 residues. V lost 3 bases and J lost 5; bases outside the gene matches: 4. Germline loops: CDR1 LNHDA, CDR2 SQIVND (reference sequence). CDR3 nucleotide sequence: TGTGCCAGTAGTATCCAAGCGGGGGTAGATACGCAGTATTTT. Its protein product is CASSIQAGVDTQYF.

The chain uses TRBV7-6 and TRBJ2-1; no clear D. Germline-derived CDR1 and CDR2 are SGHVS and FNYEAQ. Trimming pared 1 base from V and 3 bases from J, leaving 19 bases between. The length of the CDR3 is 18 residues. CDR3 DNA sequence: TGTGCCAGCAGCTTAGTACCCCCGGAGCTAGATCGCTACAATGAGCAGTTCTTC. Protein: CASSLVPPELDRYNEQFF.

J is TRBJ1-2 and V is TRBV30; possibly TRBD1 for D (5 bases). Trimming shortened V by 4 bases and J by 1 base, and 16 bases separated the two germline ends. CDR1 and CDR2 (germline): GTSNPN, SVGIG (reference sequence). The CDR3 is 15 amino acids. DNA for the CDR3: TGTGCCTGGATGGTTCGGGGGTTGGGTAACTATGGCTACACCTTC. It is translated as CAWMVRGLGNYGYTF.

The chain uses TRBV6-5 and TRBJ2-7; D is undetermined. Trimming shortened V by 0 bases and J by 3 bases, and 15 bases separated the two germline ends. The germline CDR1 and CDR2 sequences are MNHEY and SVGAGI. The CDR3 consists of 16 residues. DNA of the CDR3: TGTGCCAGCAGTTACTCTGCGAGACACCTGAACTACGAGCAGTACTTC. Translated: CASSYSARHLNYEQYF.

This clone was recorded once. The chain has TRBV9 and TRBJ2-5; TRBD2 matches at 12 bases. Germline V CDR1 and CDR2: SGDLS, YYNGEE. Losses at the gene ends were 7 bases for V and 2 bases for J; bases not matched to a gene: 21. The CDR3 loop spans 20 amino acids. The CDR3 reads CASSAGTSGPPGVWQETQYF. Here the CDR3 DNA reads TGTGCCAGCTCCGCCGGGACTAGCGGGCCGCCGGGTGTTTGGCAAGAGACCCAGTACTTC. The variable domain in full, with the rest retrieved from reference TRBV9 and TRBJ2-5, is DSGVTQTPKHLITATGQRVTLRCSPRSGDLSVYWYQQSLDQGLQFLIQYYNGEERAKGNILERFSAQQFPDLHSELNLSSLELGDSALYFCASSAGTSGPPGVWQETQYFGPGTRLLVL.

The sample holds one count of this clone. The chain uses TRBV7-8 and TRBJ1-2, with no clear D. The CDR3 totals 13 residues. V lost 3 bases, J lost 3 bases, and 8 bases lay in between. The germline gives CDR1 SGHVS, CDR2 FQNEAQ. CDR3 residues: CASSFGGDYGYTF. Here the CDR3 DNA reads TGTGCCAGCAGCTTTGGCGGAGACTATGGCTACACCTTC.

CDR3 bases: TGTGCCAGCAGCTTAGATCGCGTGAGTCTTAACTATGGCTACACCTTC. Protein sequence: CASSLDRVSLNYGYTF. The rearrangement links TRBV11-2 to TRBJ1-2, with D unresolved. The CDR3 covers 16 residues. V was cut by 0 bases and J by 1 base, with 12 bases left in between. CDR1 SGHAT and CDR2 FQNNGV come from the germline V gene.

V is TRBV7-9 and J is TRBJ2-3; 12 nucleotides match TRBD2. Unmatched junction bases numbered 5, after V lost 4 bases and J lost 3 bases. The CDR3 covers 16 residues. Germline V gene sequence: CDR1 SEHNR, CDR2 FQNEAQ (reference sequence). This chain's CDR3 is CASSSGLAGITDTQYF. In DNA, the CDR3 is TGTGCCAGCAGCTCCGGACTAGCGGGGATTACAGATACGCAGTATTTT.

The J gene is TRBJ1-3, the V gene TRBV5-5; D unresolved. The CDR3 covers 15 residues. Germline V gene lookup returns CDR1 SGHKS and CDR2 YYEKEE (reference sequence). V was pared by 0 bases and J by 5 bases, with 12 bases between. CDR3 nucleotides: TGTGCCAGCAGCTTGGAGAGGGTAGAGAGAAACACCATATATTTT. This codes for CASSLERVERNTIYF.

V is TRBV4-1 and J is TRBJ2-2; 13 bases align to TRBD2. The ends lost 0 bases at V and 5 bases at J; junction bases unmatched: 12. Germline lookup yields CDR1 MGHRA and CDR2 YSYEKL. This CDR3 has 20 amino acids. CDR3 DNA sequence: TGCGCCAGCAGCCAAGATCGAAGGAGGACTAGCGGGGGTTATACCGGGGAGCTGTTTTTT. The encoded protein is CASSQDRRRTSGGYTGELFF.

The chain combines TRBV7-6 with TRBJ2-7; maybe TRBD2 (5 bases). Germline CDR1 and CDR2: SGHVS and FNYEAQ. Trimming stripped 5 bases from V and 0 bases from J, with 17 bases between. This CDR3 region has 16 residues. CDR3 DNA: TGTGCCAGCAGCGTCCTAGCCGGGGTAAGCTCCTACGAGCAGTACTTC. Residues: CASSVLAGVSSYEQYF.

There are a few counts of this clone. The CDR3 nucleotides read TGTGCCAGCAGCTTGAATCGGGGGGGCTATGGCTACACCTTC. It translates to CASSLNRGGYGYTF. J is TRBJ1-2 and V is TRBV5-4, with D possibly being TRBD1 (5 bases). V was clipped by 1 base and J by 4 bases, with 11 bases between them. The V gene's germline CDR1 is SGHNT and CDR2 YYREEE (reference sequence). This CDR3 is built from 14 residues.

The chain is built from TRBV7-9 and TRBJ1-4, with D possibly TRBD1 on 5 matching bases. Trimming pared 4 bases from V and 4 bases from J, leaving 16 bases between. Germline assignment: CDR1 SEHNR and CDR2 FQNEAQ (reference sequence). The CDR3 loop spans 16 amino acids. Written as DNA, the CDR3 is TGTGCCAGCAGCTCCACCTCAAGGGGACTTAATGAAAAACTGTTTTTT. Protein: CASSSTSRGLNEKLFF.

This clone was counted a single time. The rearrangement joins TRBV11-2 to TRBJ1-2; D uncertain. Germline V gene data show CDR1 as SGHAT and CDR2 as FQNNGV. This CDR3 region has 13 residues. The V gene lost 8 bases and the J gene lost 0 bases, with 10 bases spanning the gap. This CDR3 is CASPGAANYGYTF. DNA for the CDR3: TGTGCCAGCCCCGGAGCAGCTAACTATGGCTACACCTTC.

The chain links TRBV5-1 to TRBJ1-4, with D possibly TRBD1 on 5 matching bases. This CDR3 is 14 amino acids long. CDR1 is SGHRS, CDR2 YFSETQ, per germline. Trimming stripped 6 bases from V and 3 bases from J, with 12 bases between. The CDR3 loop reads CASNGGTANEKLFF. CDR3 nucleotide sequence: TGCGCCAGCAACGGAGGGACCGCTAATGAAAAACTGTTTTTT.

The chain is built from TRBV11-3 and TRBJ2-2; D not resolved. This CDR3 is built from 14 residues. Trimming shortened V by 2 bases and J by 0 bases, and 4 bases separated the two germline ends. Per the germline V gene, CDR1 is SGHNT and CDR2 is YENEEA. The CDR3 bases are TGTGCCAGCAGCTTATATACGAACACCGGGGAGCTGTTTTTT. Its translation: CASSLYTNTGELFF.

The chain couples TRBV29-1 to TRBJ1-2; 8 positions match TRBD1. Losses at the gene ends were 6 bases for V and 9 bases for J; bases not matched to a gene: 6. Germline values: CDR1 SQVTM, CDR2 ANQGSEA. The CDR3 extends over 11 amino acids. CDR3 in amino acids: CSVSTGERYTF. In DNA form, the CDR3 reads TGCAGCGTCTCGACAGGGGAGCGCTACACCTTC.

The chain combines TRBV23-1 with TRBJ2-7, with D possibly being TRBD1 (5 bases). TRBV23-1 is reported as an ORF; its role is uncertain. Trimming removed 5 bases from V and 6 bases from J, with 17 bases in between. This CDR3 comprises 14 residues. CDR3 sequence: CASSGRLQAGEQYF. In nucleotides, the CDR3 is TGCGCCAGCAGTGGACGCCTACAGGCCGGCGAGCAGTACTTC.

The V gene is TRBV28, the J gene TRBJ1-1, with a tentative D call TRBD1 (6 bases). This CDR3 has 13 amino acids. V lost 7 bases and J lost 4, with 13 bases in between. In germline, CDR1 is MDHEN, CDR2 SYDVKM. CDR3 loop: CASKPHRVTEAFF. The CDR3 nucleotides read TGTGCCAGCAAACCCCACAGGGTCACTGAAGCTTTCTTT.

This clone was recorded a few times. V is TRBV15 and J is TRBJ2-5; 7 nucleotides line up with TRBD2. Germline assignment: CDR1 LNHNV and CDR2 YYDKDF (reference sequence). The CDR3 is 16 residues long. J was trimmed by 5 bases and V by 2 bases; bases with no gene match: 11. This chain's CDR3 is CATSRTLGGLGETQYF. CDR3 in DNA: TGTGCCACCAGCAGAACCTTGGGGGGGTTAGGGGAGACCCAGTACTTC. The variable domain in full, completed from reference TRBV15 and TRBJ2-5, reads DAMVIQNPRYQVTQFGKPVTLSCSQTLNHNVMYWYQQKSSQAPKLLFHYYDKDFNNEADTPDNFQSRRPNTSFCFLDIRSPGLGDTAMYLCATSRTLGGLGETQYFGPGTRLLVL.